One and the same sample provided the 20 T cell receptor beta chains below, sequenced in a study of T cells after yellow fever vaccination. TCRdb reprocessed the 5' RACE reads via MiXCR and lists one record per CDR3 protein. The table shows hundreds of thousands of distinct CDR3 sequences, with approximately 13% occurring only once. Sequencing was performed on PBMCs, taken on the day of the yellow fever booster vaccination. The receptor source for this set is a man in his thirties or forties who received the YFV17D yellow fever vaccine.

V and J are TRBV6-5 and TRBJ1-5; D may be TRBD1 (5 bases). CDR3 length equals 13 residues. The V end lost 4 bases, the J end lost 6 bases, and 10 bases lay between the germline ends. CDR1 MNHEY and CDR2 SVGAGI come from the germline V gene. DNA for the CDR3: TGTGCCAGCAGTTTTCAGGGCGGTCAGCCCCAGCATTTT. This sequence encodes CASSFQGGQPQHF.

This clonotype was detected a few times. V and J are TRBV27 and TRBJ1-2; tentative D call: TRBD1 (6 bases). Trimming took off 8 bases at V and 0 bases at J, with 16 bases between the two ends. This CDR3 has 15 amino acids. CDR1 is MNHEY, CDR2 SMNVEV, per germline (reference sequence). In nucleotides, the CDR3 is TGTGCCAGCCACCCCAACAGGGCGCCTAACTATGGCTACACCTTC. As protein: CASHPNRAPNYGYTF.

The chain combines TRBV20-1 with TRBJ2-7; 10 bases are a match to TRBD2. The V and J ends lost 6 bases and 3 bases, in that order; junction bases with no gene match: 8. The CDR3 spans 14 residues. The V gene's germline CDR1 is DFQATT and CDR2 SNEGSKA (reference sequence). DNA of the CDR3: TGCAGTGCCCCAACCGGGACTAGCGTCTACGAGCAGTACTTC. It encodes CSAPTGTSVYEQYF.

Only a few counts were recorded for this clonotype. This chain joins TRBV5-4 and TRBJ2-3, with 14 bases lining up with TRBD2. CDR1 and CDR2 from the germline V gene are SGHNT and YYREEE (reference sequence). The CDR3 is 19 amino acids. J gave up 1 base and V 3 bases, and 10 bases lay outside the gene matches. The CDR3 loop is CASSSPGLAGVGGTDTQYF. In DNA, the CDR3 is TGTGCCAGCAGCTCACCGGGACTAGCGGGAGTAGGTGGCACAGATACGCAGTATTTT.

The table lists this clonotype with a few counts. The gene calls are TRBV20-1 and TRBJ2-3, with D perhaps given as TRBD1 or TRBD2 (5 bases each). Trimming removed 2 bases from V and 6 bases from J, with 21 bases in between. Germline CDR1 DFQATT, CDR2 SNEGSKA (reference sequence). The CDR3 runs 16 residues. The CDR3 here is CSARLGRPAKADTQYF. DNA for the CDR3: TGCAGTGCTAGATTGGGACGGCCCGCCAAGGCGGATACGCAGTATTTT.

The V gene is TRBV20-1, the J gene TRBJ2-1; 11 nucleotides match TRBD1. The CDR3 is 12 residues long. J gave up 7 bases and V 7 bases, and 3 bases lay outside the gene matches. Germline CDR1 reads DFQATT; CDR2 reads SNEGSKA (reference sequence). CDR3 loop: CSGDRGTNEQFF. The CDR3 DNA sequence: TGCAGTGGGGACAGGGGGACGAATGAGCAGTTCTTC.

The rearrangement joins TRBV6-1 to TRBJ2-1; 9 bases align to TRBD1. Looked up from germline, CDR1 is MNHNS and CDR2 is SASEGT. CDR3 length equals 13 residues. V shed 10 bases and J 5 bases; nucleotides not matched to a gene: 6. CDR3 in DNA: TGTGCCACCTCACAGGGGGCTAACAATGAGCAGTTCTTC. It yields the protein CATSQGANNEQFF.

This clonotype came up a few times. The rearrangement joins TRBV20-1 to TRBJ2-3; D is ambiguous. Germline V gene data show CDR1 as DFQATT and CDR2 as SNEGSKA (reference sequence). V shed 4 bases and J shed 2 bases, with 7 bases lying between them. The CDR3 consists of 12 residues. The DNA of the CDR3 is TGCAGTGCTAACCTCTACACAGATACGCAGTATTTT. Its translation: CSANLYTDTQYF.

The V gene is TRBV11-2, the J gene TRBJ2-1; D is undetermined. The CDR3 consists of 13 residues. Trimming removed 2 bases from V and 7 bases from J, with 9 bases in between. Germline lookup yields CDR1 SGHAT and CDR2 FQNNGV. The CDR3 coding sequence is TGTGCCAGCAGCTTAAACCAGGCTAATGAGCAGTTCTTC. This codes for CASSLNQANEQFF.

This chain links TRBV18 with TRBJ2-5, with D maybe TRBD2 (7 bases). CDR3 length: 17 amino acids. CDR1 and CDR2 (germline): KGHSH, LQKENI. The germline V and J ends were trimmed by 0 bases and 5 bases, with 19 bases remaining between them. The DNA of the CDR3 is TGTGCCAGCTCACCACCGGGAGGGACATCTCTAGGGGAGACCCAGTACTTC. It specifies CASSPPGGTSLGETQYF. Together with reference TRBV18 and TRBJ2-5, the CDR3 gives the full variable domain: NAGVMQNPRHLVRRRGQEARLRCSPMKGHSHVYWYRQLPEEGLKFMVYLQKENIIDESGMPKERFSAEFPKEGPSILRIQQVVRGDSAAYFCASSPPGGTSLGETQYFGPGTRLLVL.

In nucleotides, the CDR3 is TGTGCCAGCAGCCCCACTGGGGAACTAGCGGGTCTCAATGAGCAGTTCTTC. Its protein product is CASSPTGELAGLNEQFF. The rearrangement joins TRBV7-3 to TRBJ2-1, with 9 bases lining up with TRBD2. V lost 5 bases, J lost 6 bases, and 14 bases stayed unmatched. The CDR3 runs to 17 residues. CDR1 and CDR2 (germline): SGHTA, FQGTGA. Supplemented by reference TRBV7-3 and TRBJ2-1, the full variable domain reads GAGVSQTPSNKVTEKGKYVELRCDPISGHTALYWYRQSLGQGPEFLIYFQGTGAADDSGLPNDRFFAVRPEGSVSTLKIQRTERGDSAVYLCASSPTGELAGLNEQFFGPGTRLTVL.

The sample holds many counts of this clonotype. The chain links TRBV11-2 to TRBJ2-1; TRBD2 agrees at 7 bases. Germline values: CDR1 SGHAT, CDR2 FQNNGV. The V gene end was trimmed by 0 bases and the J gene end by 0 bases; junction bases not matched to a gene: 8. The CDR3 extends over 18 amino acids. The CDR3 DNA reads TGTGCCAGCAGCTTAGATGGGGCGGGAGTTCCCTCCTACAATGAGCAGTTCTTC. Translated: CASSLDGAGVPSYNEQFF.

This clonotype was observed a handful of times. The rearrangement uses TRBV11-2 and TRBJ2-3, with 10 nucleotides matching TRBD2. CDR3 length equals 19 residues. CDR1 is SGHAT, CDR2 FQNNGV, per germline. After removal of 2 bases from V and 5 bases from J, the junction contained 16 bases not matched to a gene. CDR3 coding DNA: TGTGCCAGCAGCTTATATGGGAGCGCGGGACTAGCGAAGAAAGATACGCAGTATTTT. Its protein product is CASSLYGSAGLAKKDTQYF. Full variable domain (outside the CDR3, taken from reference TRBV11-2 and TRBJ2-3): EAGVAQSPRYKIIEKRQSVAFWCNPISGHATLYWYQQILGQGPKLLIQFQNNGVVDDSQLPKDRFSAERLKGVDSTLKIQPAKLEDSAVYLCASSLYGSAGLAKKDTQYFGPGTRLTVL.

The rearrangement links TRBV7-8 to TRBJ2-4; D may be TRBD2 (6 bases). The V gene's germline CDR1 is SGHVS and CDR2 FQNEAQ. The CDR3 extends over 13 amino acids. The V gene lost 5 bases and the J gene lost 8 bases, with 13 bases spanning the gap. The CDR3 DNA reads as TGTGCCAGCAGCCTTCGGTCTAGCGACATTCAGTACTTC. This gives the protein CASSLRSSDIQYF.

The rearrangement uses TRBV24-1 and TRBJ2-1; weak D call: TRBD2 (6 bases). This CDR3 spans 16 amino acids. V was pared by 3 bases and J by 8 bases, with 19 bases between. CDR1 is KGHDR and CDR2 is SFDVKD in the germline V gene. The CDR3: CATSDPGPAGIDEQFF. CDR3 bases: TGTGCCACCAGTGATCCGGGCCCTGCGGGAATCGATGAGCAGTTCTTC.

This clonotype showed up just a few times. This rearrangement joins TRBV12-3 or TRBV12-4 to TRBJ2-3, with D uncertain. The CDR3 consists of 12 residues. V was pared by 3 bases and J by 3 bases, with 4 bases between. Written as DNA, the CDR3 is TGTGCCAGCAGTTTCTGGACAGATACGCAGTATTTT. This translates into CASSFWTDTQYF.

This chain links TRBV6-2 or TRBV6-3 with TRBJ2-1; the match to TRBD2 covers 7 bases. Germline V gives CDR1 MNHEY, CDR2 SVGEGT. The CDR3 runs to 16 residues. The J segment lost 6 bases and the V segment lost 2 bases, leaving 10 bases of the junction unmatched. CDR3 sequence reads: CASSYTRGSLFNEQFF. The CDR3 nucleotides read TGTGCCAGCAGTTACACACGCGGGAGCTTATTCAATGAGCAGTTCTTC.

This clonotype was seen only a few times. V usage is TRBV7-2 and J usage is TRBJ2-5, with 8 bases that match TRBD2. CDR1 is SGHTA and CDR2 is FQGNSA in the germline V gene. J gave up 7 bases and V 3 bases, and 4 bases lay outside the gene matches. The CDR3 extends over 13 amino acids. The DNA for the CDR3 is TGTGCCAGCAGCTTCGGGGGGGTGTGGACCCAGTACTTC. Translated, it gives CASSFGGVWTQYF.

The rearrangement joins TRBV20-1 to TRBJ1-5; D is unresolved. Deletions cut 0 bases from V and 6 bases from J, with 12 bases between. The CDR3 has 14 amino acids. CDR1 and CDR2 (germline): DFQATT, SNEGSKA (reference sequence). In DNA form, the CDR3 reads TGCAGTGCTAGAGATCTAAAGGGTGGTCAGCCCCAGCATTTT. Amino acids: CSARDLKGGQPQHF.

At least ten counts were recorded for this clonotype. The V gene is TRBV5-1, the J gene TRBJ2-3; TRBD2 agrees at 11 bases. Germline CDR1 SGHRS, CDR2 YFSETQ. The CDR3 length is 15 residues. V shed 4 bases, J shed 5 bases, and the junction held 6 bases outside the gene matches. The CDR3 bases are TGCGCCAGCAGCACCGTAGCGGGAGGGGAAGATACGCAGTATTTT. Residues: CASSTVAGGEDTQYF. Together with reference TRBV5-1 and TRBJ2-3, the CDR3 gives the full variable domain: KAGVTQTPRYLIKTRGQQVTLSCSPISGHRSVSWYQQTPGQGLQFLFEYFSETQRNKGNFPGRFSGRQFSNSRSEMNVSTLELGDSALYLCASSTVAGGEDTQYFGPGTRLTVL.